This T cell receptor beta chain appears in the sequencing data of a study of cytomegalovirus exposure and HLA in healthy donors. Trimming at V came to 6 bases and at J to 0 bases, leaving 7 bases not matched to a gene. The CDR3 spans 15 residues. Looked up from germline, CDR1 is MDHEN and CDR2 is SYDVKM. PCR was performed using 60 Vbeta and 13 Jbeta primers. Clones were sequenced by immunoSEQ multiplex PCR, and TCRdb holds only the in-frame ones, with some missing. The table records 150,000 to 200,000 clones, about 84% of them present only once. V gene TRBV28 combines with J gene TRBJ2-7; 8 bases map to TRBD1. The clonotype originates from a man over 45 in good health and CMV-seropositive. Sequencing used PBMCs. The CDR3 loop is CASRPRGLSSYEQYF. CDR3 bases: TGTGCCAGCAGACCCAGGGGGCTTAGCTCCTACGAGCAGTACTTC.